This TCR beta chain was observed in a study of blood T cell repertoires in COVID-19. Study details: Samples taken during acute and convalescent COVID-19 were collected in the United States, Italy and Spain.

The germline V and J ends were trimmed by 5 bases and 2 bases, with 15 bases remaining between them. Germline CDR1 SGDLS, CDR2 YYNGEE. This CDR3 spans 15 amino acids. The assay was immunoSEQ multiplex PCR, and TCRdb's table has in-frame clones only and misses some. The sample has approximately 30,000 clones, roughly 87% seen once. What was sequenced was peripheral blood. The chain joins TRBV9 to TRBJ2-3; D is perhaps TRBD1 (5 bases). This receptor was taken from a man in his 70s with active or convalescent COVID-19. CDR3 nucleotides: TGTGCCAGCAGGAGAACAGGTTTGTCCACAGATACGCAGTATTTT. Translated, it gives CASRRTGLSTDTQYF.